These 21 T cell receptor beta chains came from one sample sequenced in a study of response to subunit inactivated influenza vaccine (dated 2018 in TCRdb). Receptor libraries were prepared by RT-PCR. The sequencer was an Illumina HiSeq 2500. The public reads were reanalyzed by TCRdb: fastp trimming at Q25, MiXCR alignment, in-frame beta chains only. Every entry covers one CDR3 protein and lists the most common genes and DNA from its rows. In all, the sample holds about 610,000 distinct CDR3 sequences, and 14% of those were seen once. Together, the top ten hold around 10% of the sample. Here the sequenced sample was PBMCs from blood, taken 11 to 12 days after vaccination. Source of these receptors: a man aged 45-65 years who received an inactivated influenza vaccine. Donor details come from another sample of the same person, matched by shared clones.

V and J are TRBV2 and TRBJ1-5; the D gene is possibly TRBD1 (5 bases). The CDR3 spans 15 residues. V dropped 5 bases and J dropped 7 bases, with 18 bases sitting between them. The V gene's germline CDR1 is SNHLY and CDR2 FYNNEI. The CDR3 reads CASSQSSGSGQPQHF. Here the CDR3 DNA reads TGTGCCAGCAGTCAAAGTTCAGGGTCTGGCCAGCCCCAGCATTTT.

The rearrangement uses TRBV7-9 and TRBJ1-4; possibly TRBD1 for D (5 bases). CDR1 is SEHNR and CDR2 is FQNEAQ in the germline V gene (reference sequence). The V gene lost 6 bases and the J gene lost 6 bases, with 11 bases spanning the gap. The CDR3 sequence is 13 residues long. The DNA for the CDR3 is TGTGCCAGCAGGTCCAGGGCGGATGAAAAACTGTTTTTT. It codes for CASRSRADEKLFF.

This clonotype was detected many times. The chain couples TRBV18 to TRBJ2-7; D remains ambiguous. With 4 bases removed from V and 3 bases from J, the gap between germline ends came to 10 bases. There are 13 residues in the CDR3. Germline V gene data show CDR1 as KGHSH and CDR2 as LQKENI. In DNA, the CDR3 is TGTGCCAGCTCACGTGATAGTGGCTACGAGCAGTACTTC. Encoded protein: CASSRDSGYEQYF.

V usage is TRBV7-9 and J usage is TRBJ1-5; D call uncertain. The CDR3 extends over 15 amino acids. Germline CDR1 reads SEHNR; CDR2 reads FQNEAQ (reference sequence). V was trimmed by 1 base and J by 5 bases, leaving 12 bases between them. The CDR3 nucleotides read TGTGCCAGCAGCTTAGACCAGGTCGGCCATCAGCCCCAGCATTTT. Its translation: CASSLDQVGHQPQHF.

The sample holds a few counts of this clonotype. This chain links TRBV24-1 with TRBJ2-3, with unresolved D. Looked up from germline, CDR1 is KGHDR and CDR2 is SFDVKD. The CDR3 has 13 residues. Trimming stripped 5 bases from V and 0 bases from J, with 5 bases between. The CDR3 nucleotides read TGTGCCACCAGTGCCCCTAGCACAGATACGCAGTATTTT. Its translation: CATSAPSTDTQYF.

This clonotype was picked up a small number of times. The rearrangement uses TRBV2 and TRBJ2-5; 8 nucleotides align to TRBD1. V shed 5 bases and J 5 bases; nucleotides not matched to a gene: 10. The CDR3 loop spans 15 amino acids. The V gene's germline CDR1 is SNHLY and CDR2 FYNNEI. CDR3 nucleotide sequence: TGTGCCAGCAGTCTCGGGTCAGGGGGCTTTGAGACCCAGTACTTC. It translates to CASSLGSGGFETQYF.

The rearrangement links TRBV12-3 or TRBV12-4 to TRBJ2-5; perhaps TRBD1 as D (6 bases). V dropped 4 bases and J dropped 5 bases, with 8 bases sitting between them. This CDR3 contains 12 residues. The CDR3 protein is CASSYRAETQYF. In DNA form, the CDR3 reads TGTGCCAGCAGTTACAGGGCTGAGACCCAGTACTTC.

This clonotype showed up just a few times. V gene TRBV29-1 combines with J gene TRBJ1-1, with a tentative D call TRBD1 (6 bases). The germline CDR1 and CDR2 sequences are SQVTM and ANQGSEA. This CDR3 is built from 13 residues. V lost 6 bases and J 0 bases, leaving 11 bases between the germline ends. CDR3 nucleotides: TGCAGCGTCGCAGGACAGCTGAACACTGAAGCTTTCTTT. Translated, it gives CSVAGQLNTEAFF.

This clonotype was seen a handful of times. The chain is built from TRBV7-8 and TRBJ2-5; D is ambiguous. Germline values: CDR1 SGHVS, CDR2 FQNEAQ. The CDR3 sequence is 15 residues long. V was clipped by 5 bases and J by 5 bases, with 18 bases between them. CDR3 sequence (DNA): TGTGCCAGCAGCAAGACTCAATCCCCTCGGGAGACCCAGTACTTC. Translation: CASSKTQSPRETQYF.

V is TRBV20-1 and J is TRBJ2-7; TRBD1 agrees at 7 bases. The CDR3 length is 13 residues. Germline V lookup: CDR1 DFQATT, CDR2 SNEGSKA (reference sequence). CDR3 bases: TGCAGGGCGACAGGGCCCGGAAACTACGAGCAGTACTTC. Translated, it gives CRATGPGNYEQYF.

This clonotype was observed a few times. V usage is TRBV12-3 or TRBV12-4 and J usage is TRBJ1-2; 8 bases are a match to TRBD1. The CDR3 runs 17 residues. V lost 6 bases, J lost 6 bases, and 18 bases stayed unmatched. The CDR3 is CASSRSETGGSRHGYTF. In DNA, the CDR3 is TGTGCCAGCAGCCGTAGCGAAACAGGGGGATCTCGCCATGGCTACACCTTC.

The rearrangement links TRBV20-1 to TRBJ1-5; TRBD1 aligns across 7 bases. Germline V gene lookup returns CDR1 DFQATT and CDR2 SNEGSKA (reference sequence). The CDR3 extends over 15 amino acids. V was clipped by 6 bases and J by 5 bases; unmatched bases: 13. The CDR3 bases are TGCAGTGCCCGACCTTGGACAGGCGTGGATCAGCCCCAGCATTTT. It yields the protein CSARPWTGVDQPQHF.

This clonotype occurred a few times. This chain joins TRBV10-3 and TRBJ2-3, with TRBD2 matching over 7 bases. V lost 2 bases, J lost 4 bases, and 9 bases stayed unmatched. The CDR3 sequence is 16 residues long. Germline lookup yields CDR1 ENHRY and CDR2 SYGVKD. The CDR3: CAISEIAGVVADTQYF. In DNA, the CDR3 is TGTGCCATCAGTGAGATCGCGGGGGTGGTCGCAGATACGCAGTATTTT.

V and J are TRBV5-8 and TRBJ2-2; TRBD2 matches at 7 bases. V lost 0 bases and J lost 5; bases outside the gene matches: 4. CDR1 is SGHTS and CDR2 is YDEGEE in the germline V gene. There are 15 residues in the CDR3. The CDR3 loop is CASSLGLAETGELFF. The CDR3 coding sequence is TGTGCCAGCAGCTTGGGACTAGCAGAGACCGGGGAGCTGTTTTTT.

This clonotype was recorded many times. The J gene is TRBJ2-7, the V gene TRBV20-1, with a tentative D call TRBD1 (5 bases). The length of the CDR3 is 11 residues. Germline assignment: CDR1 DFQATT and CDR2 SNEGSKA (reference sequence). The V end lost 3 bases, the J end lost 2 bases, and 5 bases lay between the germline ends. CDR3 protein: CSARDTYEQYF. The CDR3 nucleotides are TGCAGTGCTAGGGACACCTACGAGCAGTACTTC.

The chain is built from TRBV27 and TRBJ2-5; 10 bases are shared with TRBD1. The CDR3 has 14 residues. Germline CDR1 reads MNHEY; CDR2 reads SMNVEV (reference sequence). V lost 2 bases, J lost 4 bases, and 1 base stayed unmatched. CDR3 in DNA: TGTGCCAGCAGTTTAGGGACAGGGGTAGAGACCCAGTACTTC. Protein: CASSLGTGVETQYF.

This clonotype was recorded once. The chain combines TRBV7-9 with TRBJ2-2; weak D call: TRBD2 (5 bases). V lost 0 bases, J lost 3 bases, and 14 bases lay in between. The CDR3 totals 17 residues. In germline, CDR1 is SEHNR, CDR2 FQNEAQ (reference sequence). The CDR3 spells CASSLARLGRDTGELFF. CDR3 nucleotide sequence: TGTGCCAGCAGCTTAGCGAGGTTGGGGAGAGACACCGGGGAGCTGTTTTTT.

V is TRBV12-3 or TRBV12-4 and J is TRBJ2-3, with 12 bases that match TRBD2. The CDR3 extends over 15 amino acids. The ends lost 6 bases at V and 2 bases at J; junction bases unmatched: 3. As DNA, the CDR3 is TGTGCCAGCAGACTAGCGGGGGGATTCACAGATACGCAGTATTTT. It translates to CASRLAGGFTDTQYF.

This chain connects TRBV5-1 to TRBJ1-1, with 9 bases matching TRBD1. Germline V gene data show CDR1 as SGHRS and CDR2 as YFSETQ. The CDR3 has 14 amino acids. V trimming: 3 bases; J trimming: 4 bases; junction bases outside the gene matches: 4. The CDR3 coding sequence is TGCGCCAGCAGCTACCGGGACAGGGCCACTGAAGCTTTCTTT. Its protein is CASSYRDRATEAFF.

This clonotype was seen more than once but under ten times. This chain uses TRBV10-1 with TRBJ2-5; 10 bases line up with TRBD2. Germline V CDR1 and CDR2: WNHNN, SYGVQD (reference sequence). The CDR3 consists of 17 residues. V trimming: 3 bases; J trimming: 2 bases; junction bases outside the gene matches: 9. CDR3 residues: CASSEGISGGSQETQYF. The CDR3 region has the DNA TGCGCCAGCAGTGAAGGGATTAGCGGGGGGTCGCAAGAGACCCAGTACTTC.

The chain links TRBV12-3 or TRBV12-4 to TRBJ2-1; 16 nucleotides align to TRBD2. With V trimmed by 6 bases and J by 2 bases, 1 base remained unmatched. The CDR3 is made up of 16 amino acids. The CDR3 loop is CASRGTSGGAYNEQFF. The CDR3 DNA reads as TGTGCCAGCAGGGGGACTAGCGGGGGGGCCTACAATGAGCAGTTCTTC.